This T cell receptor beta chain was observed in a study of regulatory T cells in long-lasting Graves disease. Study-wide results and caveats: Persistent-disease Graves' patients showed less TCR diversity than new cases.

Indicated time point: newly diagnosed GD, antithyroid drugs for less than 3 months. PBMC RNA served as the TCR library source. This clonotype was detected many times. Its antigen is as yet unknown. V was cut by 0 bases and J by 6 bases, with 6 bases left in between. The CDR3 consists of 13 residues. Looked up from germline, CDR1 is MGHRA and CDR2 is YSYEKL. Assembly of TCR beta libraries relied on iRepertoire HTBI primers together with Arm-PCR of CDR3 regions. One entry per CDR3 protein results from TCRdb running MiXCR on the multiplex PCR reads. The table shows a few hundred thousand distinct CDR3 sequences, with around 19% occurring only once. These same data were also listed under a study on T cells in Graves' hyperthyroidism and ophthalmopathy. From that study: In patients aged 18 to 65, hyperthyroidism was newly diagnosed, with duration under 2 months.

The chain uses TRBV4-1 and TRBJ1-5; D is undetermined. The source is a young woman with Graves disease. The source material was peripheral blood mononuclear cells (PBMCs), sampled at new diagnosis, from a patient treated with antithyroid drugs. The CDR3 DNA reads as TGCGCCAGCAGCCAAGAGTTAATTCAGCCCCAGCATTTT. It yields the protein CASSQELIQPQHF.